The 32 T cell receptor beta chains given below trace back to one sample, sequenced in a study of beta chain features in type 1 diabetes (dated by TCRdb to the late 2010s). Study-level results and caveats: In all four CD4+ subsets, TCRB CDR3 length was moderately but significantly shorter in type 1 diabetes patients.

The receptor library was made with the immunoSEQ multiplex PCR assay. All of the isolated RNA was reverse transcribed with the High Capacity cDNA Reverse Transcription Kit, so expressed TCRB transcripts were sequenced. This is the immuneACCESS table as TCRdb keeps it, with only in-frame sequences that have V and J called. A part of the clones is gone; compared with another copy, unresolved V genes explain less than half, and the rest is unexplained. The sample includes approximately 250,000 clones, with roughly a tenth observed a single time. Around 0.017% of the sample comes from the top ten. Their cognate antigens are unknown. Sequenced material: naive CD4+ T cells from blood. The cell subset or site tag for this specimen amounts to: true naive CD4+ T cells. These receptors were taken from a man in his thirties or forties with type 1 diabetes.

The CDR3 sequence: CASSAYRGGMDGYTF. CDR3 nucleotide sequence: TGTGCCAGCAGCGCCTACCGGGGAGGGATGGATGGCTACACCTTC. The rearrangement uses TRBV9 and TRBJ1-2; D is unclear. Germline V gene sequence: CDR1 SGDLS, CDR2 YYNGEE. V lost 3 bases and J lost 6, with 18 bases in between. CDR3 length: 15 amino acids.

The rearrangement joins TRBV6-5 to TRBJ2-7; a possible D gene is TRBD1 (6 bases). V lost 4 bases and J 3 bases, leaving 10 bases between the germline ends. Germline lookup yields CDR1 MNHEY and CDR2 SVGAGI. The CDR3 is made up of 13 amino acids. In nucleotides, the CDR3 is TGTGCCAGCAGTTGGATACAGGGCTACGAGCAGTACTTC. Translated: CASSWIQGYEQYF.

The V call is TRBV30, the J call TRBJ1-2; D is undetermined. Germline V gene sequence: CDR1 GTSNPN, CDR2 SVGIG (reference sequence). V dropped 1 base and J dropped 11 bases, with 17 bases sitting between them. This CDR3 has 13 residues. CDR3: CAWSALIGLDYTF. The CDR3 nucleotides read TGTGCCTGGAGTGCTCTAATCGGGTTAGATTACACCTTC.

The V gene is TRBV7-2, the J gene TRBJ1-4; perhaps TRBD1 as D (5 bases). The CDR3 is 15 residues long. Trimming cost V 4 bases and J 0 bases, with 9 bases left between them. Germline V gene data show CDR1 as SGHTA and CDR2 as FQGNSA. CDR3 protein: CASSSIRATNEKLFF. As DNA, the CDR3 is TGTGCCAGCAGCTCCATCAGGGCAACTAATGAAAAACTGTTTTTT.

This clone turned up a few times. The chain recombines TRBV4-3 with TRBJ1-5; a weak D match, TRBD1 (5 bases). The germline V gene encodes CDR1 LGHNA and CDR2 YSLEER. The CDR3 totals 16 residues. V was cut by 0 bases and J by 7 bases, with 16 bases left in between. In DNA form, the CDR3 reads TGCGCCAGCAGCCAAGAACGGGGCAGGGAGGACCAGCCCCAGCATTTT. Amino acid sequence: CASSQERGREDQPQHF.

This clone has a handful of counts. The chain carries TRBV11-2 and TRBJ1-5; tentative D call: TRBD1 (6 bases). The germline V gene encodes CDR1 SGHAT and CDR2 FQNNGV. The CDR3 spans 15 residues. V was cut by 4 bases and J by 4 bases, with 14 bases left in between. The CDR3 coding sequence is TGTGCCAGCAGCTCTACGACAGGCGTGAATCAGCCCCAGCATTTT. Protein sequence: CASSSTTGVNQPQHF.

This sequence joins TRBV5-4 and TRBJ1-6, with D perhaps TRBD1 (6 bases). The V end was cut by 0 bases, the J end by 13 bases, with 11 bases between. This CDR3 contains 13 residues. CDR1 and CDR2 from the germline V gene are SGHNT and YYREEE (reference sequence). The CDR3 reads CASSLGTVGPLHF. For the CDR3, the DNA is TGTGCCAGCAGCTTGGGGACAGTAGGTCCCCTCCACTTT.

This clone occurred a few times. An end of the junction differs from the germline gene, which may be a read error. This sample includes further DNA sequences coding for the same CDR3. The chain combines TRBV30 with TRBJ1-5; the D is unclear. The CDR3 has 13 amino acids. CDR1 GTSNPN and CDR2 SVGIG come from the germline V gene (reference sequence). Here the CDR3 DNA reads TGCGCCTGGAGTGTACAGAGCAATCAGCCCCAGCATTTT. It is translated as CAWSVQSNQPQHF.

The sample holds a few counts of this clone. For the CDR3, the DNA is TGTGCCAGCAGTGAAGCGCGGGAAGATACGCAGTATTTT. It yields the protein CASSEAREDTQYF. J is TRBJ2-3 and V is TRBV2; possible D gene TRBD2, 6 bases. The germline V and J ends were trimmed by 0 bases and 5 bases, with 6 bases remaining between them. In germline, CDR1 is SNHLY, CDR2 FYNNEI. This CDR3 has 13 residues.

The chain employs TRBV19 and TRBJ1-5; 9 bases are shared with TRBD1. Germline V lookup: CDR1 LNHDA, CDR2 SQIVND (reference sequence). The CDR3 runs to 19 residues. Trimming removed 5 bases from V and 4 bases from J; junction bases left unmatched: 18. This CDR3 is CASSPRPLGDRARNQPQHF. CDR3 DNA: TGTGCCAGTAGTCCCCGGCCCTTGGGGGACAGGGCGCGTAATCAGCCCCAGCATTTT.

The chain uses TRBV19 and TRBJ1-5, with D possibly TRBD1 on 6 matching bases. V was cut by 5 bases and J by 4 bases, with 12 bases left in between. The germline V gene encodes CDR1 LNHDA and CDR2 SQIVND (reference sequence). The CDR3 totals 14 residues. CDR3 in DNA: TGTGCCAGTAGTCCACAGGGAACGAATCAGCCCCAGCATTTT. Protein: CASSPQGTNQPQHF.

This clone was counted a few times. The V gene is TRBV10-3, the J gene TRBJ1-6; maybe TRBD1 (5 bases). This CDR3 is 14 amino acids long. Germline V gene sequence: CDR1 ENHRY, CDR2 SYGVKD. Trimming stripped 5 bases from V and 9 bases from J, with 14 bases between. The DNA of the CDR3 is TGTGCCATCAGTCTCGGAGACAGACTTTCACCCCTCCACTTT. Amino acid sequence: CAISLGDRLSPLHF.

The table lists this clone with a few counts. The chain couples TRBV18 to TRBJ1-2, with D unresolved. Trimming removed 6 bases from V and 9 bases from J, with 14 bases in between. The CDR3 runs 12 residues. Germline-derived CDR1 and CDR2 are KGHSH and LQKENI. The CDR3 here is CASSPLPGSYTF. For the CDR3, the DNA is TGTGCCAGCTCCCCGCTCCCGGGAAGCTACACCTTC.

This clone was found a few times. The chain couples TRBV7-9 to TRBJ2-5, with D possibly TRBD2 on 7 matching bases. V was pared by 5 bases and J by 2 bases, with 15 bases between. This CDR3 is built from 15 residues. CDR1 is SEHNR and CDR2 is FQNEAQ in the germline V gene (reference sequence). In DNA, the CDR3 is TGTGCCAGCAGCCCCACGGGGGGCAATCAAGAGACCCAGTACTTC. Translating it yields CASSPTGGNQETQYF. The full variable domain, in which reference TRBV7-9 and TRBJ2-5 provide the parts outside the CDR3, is DTGVSQNPRHKITKRGQNVTFRCDPISEHNRLYWYRQTLGQGPEFLTYFQNEAQLEKSRLLSDRFSAERPKGSFSTLEIQRTEQGDSAMYLCASSPTGGNQETQYFGPGTRLLVL.

CDR3 region: CASSPLVVSTDTQYF. The CDR3 DNA is TGTGCCAGCAGTCCACTAGTGGTTAGCACAGATACGCAGTATTTT. The gene calls are TRBV28 and TRBJ2-3; tentative D call: TRBD2 (5 bases). The V and J ends lost 5 bases and 0 bases respectively, with 12 bases between them. This CDR3 comprises 15 residues. The germline CDR1 and CDR2 sequences are MDHEN and SYDVKM.

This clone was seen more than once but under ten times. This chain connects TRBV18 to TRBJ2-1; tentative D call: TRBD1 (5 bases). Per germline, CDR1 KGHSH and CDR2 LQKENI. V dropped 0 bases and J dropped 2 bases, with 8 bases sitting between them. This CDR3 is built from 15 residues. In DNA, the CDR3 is TGTGCCAGCTCACCACCAGGGGCGGCCTACAATGAGCAGTTCTTC. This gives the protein CASSPPGAAYNEQFF. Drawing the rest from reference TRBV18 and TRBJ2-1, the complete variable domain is NAGVMQNPRHLVRRRGQEARLRCSPMKGHSHVYWYRQLPEEGLKFMVYLQKENIIDESGMPKERFSAEFPKEGPSILRIQQVVRGDSAAYFCASSPPGAAYNEQFFGPGTRLTVL.

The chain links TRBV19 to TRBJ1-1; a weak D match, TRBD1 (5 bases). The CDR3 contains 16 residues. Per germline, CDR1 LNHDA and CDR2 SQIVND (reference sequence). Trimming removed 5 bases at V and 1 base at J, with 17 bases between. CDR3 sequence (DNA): TGTGCCAGTAGTCCTTTAGGGGTCTTCTGGAACACTGAAGCTTTCTTT. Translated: CASSPLGVFWNTEAFF.

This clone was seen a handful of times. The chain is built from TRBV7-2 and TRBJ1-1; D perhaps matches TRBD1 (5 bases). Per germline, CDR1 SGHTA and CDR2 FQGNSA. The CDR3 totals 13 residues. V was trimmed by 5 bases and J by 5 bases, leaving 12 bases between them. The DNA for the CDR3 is TGTGCCAGCAGCCGGCAGGGTGGGACTGAAGCTTTCTTT. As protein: CASSRQGGTEAFF.

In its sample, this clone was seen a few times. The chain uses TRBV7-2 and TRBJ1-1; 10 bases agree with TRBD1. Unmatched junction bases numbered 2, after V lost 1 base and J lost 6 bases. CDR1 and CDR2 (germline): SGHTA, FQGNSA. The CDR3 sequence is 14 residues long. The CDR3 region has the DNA TGTGCCAGCAGCTTAGGAGGACAGGGGGCTGAAGCTTTCTTT. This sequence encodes CASSLGGQGAEAFF.

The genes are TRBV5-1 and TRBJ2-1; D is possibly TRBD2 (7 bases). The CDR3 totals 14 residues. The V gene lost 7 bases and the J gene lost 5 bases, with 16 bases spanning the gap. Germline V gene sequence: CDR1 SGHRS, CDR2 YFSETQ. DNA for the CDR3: TGCGCCAGCTGCGTGGGGGGGCCCCACAATGAGCAGTTCTTC. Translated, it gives CASCVGGPHNEQFF.

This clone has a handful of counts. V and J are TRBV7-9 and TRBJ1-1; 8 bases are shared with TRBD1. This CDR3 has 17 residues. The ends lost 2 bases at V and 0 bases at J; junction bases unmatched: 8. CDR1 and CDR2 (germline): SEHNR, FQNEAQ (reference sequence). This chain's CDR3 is CASSLKWAGGLNTEAFF. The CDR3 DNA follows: TGTGCCAGCAGCTTAAAGTGGGCAGGGGGCTTGAACACTGAAGCTTTCTTT.

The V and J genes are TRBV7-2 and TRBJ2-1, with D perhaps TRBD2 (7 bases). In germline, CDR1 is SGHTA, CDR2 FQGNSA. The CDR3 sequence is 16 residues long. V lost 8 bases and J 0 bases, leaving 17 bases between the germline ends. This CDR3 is CASGPRGGSSYNEQFF. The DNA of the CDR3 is TGTGCCAGCGGCCCCCGCGGGGGCAGCTCCTACAATGAGCAGTTCTTC.

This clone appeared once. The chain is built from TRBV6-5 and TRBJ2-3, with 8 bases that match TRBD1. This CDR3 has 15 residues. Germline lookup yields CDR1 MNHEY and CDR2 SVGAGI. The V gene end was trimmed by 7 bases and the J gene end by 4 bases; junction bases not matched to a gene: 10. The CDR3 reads CASTRQGHFADTQYF. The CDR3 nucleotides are TGTGCCAGCACCCGACAGGGGCACTTCGCAGATACGCAGTATTTT.

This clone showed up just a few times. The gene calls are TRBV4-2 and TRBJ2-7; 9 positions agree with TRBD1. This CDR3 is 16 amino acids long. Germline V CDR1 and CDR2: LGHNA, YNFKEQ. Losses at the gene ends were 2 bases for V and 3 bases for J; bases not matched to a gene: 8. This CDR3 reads CASSQLTGTGIYEQYF. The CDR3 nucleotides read TGTGCCAGCAGCCAATTAACCGGGACAGGGATCTACGAGCAGTACTTC.

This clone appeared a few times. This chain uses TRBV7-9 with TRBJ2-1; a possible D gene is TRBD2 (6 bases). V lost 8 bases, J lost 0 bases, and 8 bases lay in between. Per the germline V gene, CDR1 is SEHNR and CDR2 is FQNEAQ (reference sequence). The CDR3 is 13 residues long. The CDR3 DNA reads TGTGCCAGCTCGCGGGGCTCCTACAATGAGCAGTTCTTC. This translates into CASSRGSYNEQFF.

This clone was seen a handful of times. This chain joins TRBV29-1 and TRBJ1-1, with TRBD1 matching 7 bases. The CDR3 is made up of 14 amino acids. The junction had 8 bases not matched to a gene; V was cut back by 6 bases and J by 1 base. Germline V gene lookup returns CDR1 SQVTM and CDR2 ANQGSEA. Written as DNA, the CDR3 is TGCAGCGTACAACAGGGGTCATGGAACACTGAAGCTTTCTTT. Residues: CSVQQGSWNTEAFF.

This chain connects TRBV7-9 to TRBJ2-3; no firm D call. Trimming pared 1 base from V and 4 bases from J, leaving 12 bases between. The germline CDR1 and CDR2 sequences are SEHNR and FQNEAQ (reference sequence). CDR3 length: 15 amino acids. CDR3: CASSLVTPGSDTQYF. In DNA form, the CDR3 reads TGTGCCAGCAGCTTAGTGACGCCCGGGTCAGATACGCAGTATTTT.

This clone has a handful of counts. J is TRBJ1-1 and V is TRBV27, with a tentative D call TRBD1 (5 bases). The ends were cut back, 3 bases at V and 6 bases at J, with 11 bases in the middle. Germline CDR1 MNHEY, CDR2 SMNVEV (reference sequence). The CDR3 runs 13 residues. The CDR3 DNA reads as TGTGCCAGCAGTTTCTCAGGGATCGCTGAAGCTTTCTTT. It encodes CASSFSGIAEAFF.

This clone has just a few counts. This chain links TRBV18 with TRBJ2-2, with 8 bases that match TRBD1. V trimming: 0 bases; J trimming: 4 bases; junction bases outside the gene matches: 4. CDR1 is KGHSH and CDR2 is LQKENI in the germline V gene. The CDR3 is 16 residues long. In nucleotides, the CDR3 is TGTGCCAGCTCACCACCGTCAGGGGGCGTCACCGGGGAGCTGTTTTTT. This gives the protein CASSPPSGGVTGELFF. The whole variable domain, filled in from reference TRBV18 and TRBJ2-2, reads NAGVMQNPRHLVRRRGQEARLRCSPMKGHSHVYWYRQLPEEGLKFMVYLQKENIIDESGMPKERFSAEFPKEGPSILRIQQVVRGDSAAYFCASSPPSGGVTGELFFGEGSRLTVL.

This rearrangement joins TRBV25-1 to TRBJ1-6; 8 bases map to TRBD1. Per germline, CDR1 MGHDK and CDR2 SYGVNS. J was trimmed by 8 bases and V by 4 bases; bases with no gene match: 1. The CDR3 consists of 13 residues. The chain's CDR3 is CASSVTGDSPLHF. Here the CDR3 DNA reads TGTGCCAGCAGTGTGACAGGGGATTCACCCCTCCACTTT.

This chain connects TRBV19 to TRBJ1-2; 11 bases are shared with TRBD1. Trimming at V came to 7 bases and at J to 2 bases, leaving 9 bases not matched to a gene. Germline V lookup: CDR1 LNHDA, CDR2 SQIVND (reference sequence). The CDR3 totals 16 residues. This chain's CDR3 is CASTLRTGGLNYGYTF. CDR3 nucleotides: TGTGCCAGTACTCTGCGGACAGGGGGCTTAAACTATGGCTACACCTTC.

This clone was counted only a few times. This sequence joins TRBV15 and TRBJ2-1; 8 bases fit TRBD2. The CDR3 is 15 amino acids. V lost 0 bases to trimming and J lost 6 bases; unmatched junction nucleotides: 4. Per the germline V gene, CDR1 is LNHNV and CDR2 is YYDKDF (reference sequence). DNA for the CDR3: TGTGCCACCAGCAGAGAGCTAGCGGGCATCAATGAGCAGTTCTTC. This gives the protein CATSRELAGINEQFF.